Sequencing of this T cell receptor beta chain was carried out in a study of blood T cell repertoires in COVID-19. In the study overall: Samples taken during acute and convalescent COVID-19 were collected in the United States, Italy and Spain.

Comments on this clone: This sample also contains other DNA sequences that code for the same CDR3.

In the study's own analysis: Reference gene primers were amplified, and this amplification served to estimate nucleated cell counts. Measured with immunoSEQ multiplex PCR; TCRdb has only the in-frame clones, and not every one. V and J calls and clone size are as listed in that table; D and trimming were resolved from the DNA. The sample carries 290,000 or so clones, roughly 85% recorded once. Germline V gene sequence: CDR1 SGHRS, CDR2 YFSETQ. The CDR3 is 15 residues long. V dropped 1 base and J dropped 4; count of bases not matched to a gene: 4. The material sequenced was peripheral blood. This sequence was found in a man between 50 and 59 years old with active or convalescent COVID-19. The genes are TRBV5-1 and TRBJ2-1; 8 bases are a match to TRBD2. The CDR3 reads CASSLSASGYNEQFF. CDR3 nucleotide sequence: TGCGCCAGCAGCTTGTCGGCTAGCGGGTACAATGAGCAGTTCTTC.